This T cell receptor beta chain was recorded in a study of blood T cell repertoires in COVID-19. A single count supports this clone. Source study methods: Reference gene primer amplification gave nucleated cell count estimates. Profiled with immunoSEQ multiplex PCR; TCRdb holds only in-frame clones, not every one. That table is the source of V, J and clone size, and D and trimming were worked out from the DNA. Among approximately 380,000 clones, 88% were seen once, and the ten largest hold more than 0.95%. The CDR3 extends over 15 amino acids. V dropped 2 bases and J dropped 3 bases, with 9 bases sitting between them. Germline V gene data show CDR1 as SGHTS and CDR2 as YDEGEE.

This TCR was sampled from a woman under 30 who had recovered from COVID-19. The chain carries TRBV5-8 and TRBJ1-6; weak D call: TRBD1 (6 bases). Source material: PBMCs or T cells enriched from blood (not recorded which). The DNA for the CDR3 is TGTGCCAGCAGCTTTGCAGGGGACTATAATTCACCCCTCCACTTT. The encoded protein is CASSFAGDYNSPLHF.